This T cell receptor beta chain was identified in a study of T cell responses to AZD1222 COVID-19 vaccine. Sequencing was performed with immunoSEQ multiplex PCR; in TCRdb, only in-frame clones are kept and a portion is missing. The table lists about 48,000 clones, about 89% of them singletons, with roughly 5% in the top ten. Regarding this clone: What it binds is not known.

Study results and caveats: Donor demographics were predominantly white British with a female majority; clonal diversity may be underestimated. There were repertoire samples only from the period after the peak T cell response.

Pooling was applied to second doses at about 4 or about 12 weeks. This TCR came from an adult who received the AZD1222 COVID-19 vaccine. Sample: peripheral blood, taken 28 days after the second AZD1222 dose.

CDR3 sequence (DNA): TGTGCCAGTAGTTCGGCCAGCGGGAGAGACAATGAGCAGTTCTTC. Its translation is CASSSASGRDNEQFF. The rearrangement joins TRBV19 to TRBJ2-1, with 8 positions matching TRBD2. V trimming: 5 bases; J trimming: 5 bases; junction bases outside the gene matches: 8. The CDR3 totals 15 residues. Germline-derived CDR1 and CDR2 are LNHDA and SQIVND (reference sequence).